This T cell receptor beta chain derives from a study of radiotherapy plus CTLA-4 blockade in lung cancer. Data came from immunoSEQ multiplex PCR; TCRdb stores just in-frame clones and leaves some out. The sample contains around 53,000 clones, around 88% of which appear only once. The CDR3 has 16 residues. The junction had 5 bases not matched to a gene; V was cut back by 0 bases and J by 5 bases. The germline V gene encodes CDR1 SGHVS and CDR2 FQNEAQ. The sequence was collected from a human donor with non-small cell lung cancer that progressed on radiotherapy plus ipilimumab. Some clones in this sample may be carry-over from other donors' samples. The rearrangement uses TRBV7-8 and TRBJ2-1; 9 bases align to TRBD2. The material sequenced was peripheral blood, taken from a patient treated with radiotherapy plus ipilimumab. This CDR3 reads CASSLALGLAHNEQFF. The CDR3 DNA reads as TGTGCCAGCAGCTTAGCGCTGGGACTAGCCCACAATGAGCAGTTCTTC.